One sample yielded the 21 T cell receptor beta chains listed below, sequenced in a study of PD-1 blockade in classical Hodgkin lymphoma. No patient escaped relapse after autologous stem cell transplantation, and brentuximab vedotin exposure varied. This table comes from immunoSEQ multiplex PCR, and its TCRdb copy is limited to in-frame clones, with some not included. The sample includes about 98,000 clones, roughly 92% of them seen just once. This specimen consisted of peripheral blood mononuclear cells (PBMCs), obtained at baseline. The receptors stem from a human donor with classical Hodgkin lymphoma.

The chain employs TRBV4-2 and TRBJ2-3; D call uncertain. V was clipped by 0 bases and J by 4 bases, with 11 bases between them. The CDR3 runs 15 residues. Germline V CDR1 and CDR2: LGHNA, YNFKEQ. The CDR3 reads CASSQDQRRPDTQYF. The DNA of the CDR3 is TGTGCCAGCAGCCAAGATCAAAGACGACCAGATACGCAGTATTTT.

The gene calls are TRBV6-5 and TRBJ1-2; tentatively, D is TRBD1 (6 bases). V dropped 2 bases and J dropped 8 bases, with 15 bases sitting between them. CDR3 length: 14 residues. From germline, CDR1 is MNHEY and CDR2 SVGAGI. CDR3 nucleotides: TGTGCCAGCAGTTACCGGGGGGCACGAGGGGGCTACACCTTC. Its protein is CASSYRGARGGYTF.

This clone was seen more than once but under ten times. This chain's CDR3 is CASSWDRGQPQHF. Here the CDR3 DNA reads TGTGCCAGCAGCTGGGACAGGGGTCAGCCCCAGCATTTT. The chain is built from TRBV5-6 and TRBJ1-5; TRBD1 agrees at 10 bases. Germline values: CDR1 SGHDT, CDR2 YYEEEE. This CDR3 is built from 13 residues. After removal of 3 bases from V and 6 bases from J, the junction contained 0 bases not matched to a gene.

The V gene is TRBV7-2, the J gene TRBJ1-3; D is unresolved. The germline V gene encodes CDR1 SGHTA and CDR2 FQGNSA. The CDR3 contains 16 residues. V was clipped by 5 bases and J by 4 bases, with 18 bases between them. Here the CDR3 reads CASSPARRLRGNTIYF. DNA of the CDR3: TGTGCCAGCAGCCCAGCGCGGAGGTTGAGAGGAAACACCATATATTTT.

V gene TRBV30 combines with J gene TRBJ2-7; 10 bases match TRBD1. This CDR3 spans 14 amino acids. CDR1 is GTSNPN and CDR2 is SVGIG in the germline V gene (reference sequence). The junction had 7 bases not matched to a gene; V was cut back by 5 bases and J by 3 bases. The CDR3 spells CAWSTGGVGYEQYF. CDR3 nucleotide sequence: TGTGCCTGGTCGACAGGGGGCGTAGGCTACGAGCAGTACTTC.

The chain couples TRBV7-3 to TRBJ1-4; D is unclear. Germline values: CDR1 SGHTA, CDR2 FQGTGA. CDR3 length equals 16 residues. V was pared by 1 base and J by 3 bases, with 12 bases between. The CDR3 loop reads CASSLKGRTSNEKLFF. In nucleotides, the CDR3 is TGTGCCAGCAGCTTAAAAGGCAGAACATCTAATGAAAAACTGTTTTTT.

V usage is TRBV28 and J usage is TRBJ1-1; TRBD1 matches 7 bases. V was clipped by 3 bases and J by 0 bases; unmatched bases: 4. CDR1 and CDR2 from the germline V gene are MDHEN and SYDVKM. The CDR3 spans 15 residues. The CDR3 DNA sequence: TGTGCCAGCAGTTTTCAGGGGACAGTGAACACTGAAGCTTTCTTT. Translated: CASSFQGTVNTEAFF.

The chain has TRBV7-9 and TRBJ1-3; D gene unclear. The CDR3 is 15 residues long. Deletions cut 1 base from V and 4 bases from J, with 11 bases between. CDR1 is SEHNR and CDR2 is FQNEAQ in the germline V gene (reference sequence). For the CDR3, the DNA is TGTGCCAGCAGCTTAGGTACGTTTTCCGGAAACACCATATATTTT. Amino acid sequence: CASSLGTFSGNTIYF.

J is TRBJ1-2 and V is TRBV20-1; D is uncertain. Trimming removed 7 bases from V and 2 bases from J, with 8 bases in between. In germline, CDR1 is DFQATT, CDR2 SNEGSKA (reference sequence). There are 11 residues in the CDR3. CDR3 protein: CSGGSNYGYTF. CDR3 sequence (DNA): TGCAGTGGGGGTTCCAACTATGGCTACACCTTC.

This sequence joins TRBV18 and TRBJ2-2; 7 nucleotides agree with TRBD2. The CDR3 totals 14 residues. V lost 0 bases and J lost 6; bases outside the gene matches: 1. Looked up from germline, CDR1 is KGHSH and CDR2 is LQKENI. The CDR3 coding sequence is TGTGCCAGCTCACCACCAGCGGGGTCCGGGGAGCTGTTTTTT. Protein: CASSPPAGSGELFF.

Comments on this clone: One junction end disagrees with the germline gene, perhaps due to a read error. The rearrangement links TRBV7-9 to TRBJ2-7, with 8 bases matching TRBD2. CDR1 is SEHNR and CDR2 is FQNEAQ in the germline V gene (reference sequence). The CDR3 spans 11 residues. In DNA form, the CDR3 reads TGTGCCAGCAGCTTCGCCGGGACTAGTGAGTTC. This codes for CASSFAGTSEF.

This clone showed up just a few times. A read error may produce the germline difference seen at one junction end. The J gene is TRBJ1-3, the V gene TRBV28; D is unclear. This CDR3 region has 14 residues. CDR1 and CDR2 (germline): MDHEN, SYDVKM. The CDR3 loop is CASQPRDSGTTIYF. As DNA, the CDR3 is TGTGCCAGCCAGCCCCGAGACTCTGGAACCACCATATATTTT.

The rearrangement joins TRBV6-5 to TRBJ2-7; TRBD1 might be the D (5 bases). Germline loops: CDR1 MNHEY, CDR2 SVGAGI. V was cut by 0 bases and J by 3 bases, with 12 bases left in between. The CDR3 totals 15 residues. The CDR3 DNA follows: TGTGCCAGCAGTTACTCTCGGGCAGGGCACTACGAGCAGTACTTC. This gives the protein CASSYSRAGHYEQYF.

J is TRBJ1-2 and V is TRBV28; D is uncertain. V was shortened by 2 bases and J by 4 bases, with 8 bases between the two germline ends. This CDR3 spans 13 amino acids. Germline CDR1 MDHEN, CDR2 SYDVKM. The CDR3 protein is CASSLNTLYGYTF. CDR3 bases: TGTGCCAGCAGTTTAAACACACTCTATGGCTACACCTTC.

The chain has TRBV6-1 and TRBJ2-7; D uncertain. The germline gives CDR1 MNHNS, CDR2 SASEGT. V shed 3 bases and J shed 3 bases, with 12 bases lying between them. CDR3 size: 14 residues. In nucleotides, the CDR3 is TGTGCCAGCAGTGAGTTCGGCCGAAGCTACGAGCAGTACTTC. Translation: CASSEFGRSYEQYF.

The chain is built from TRBV5-1 and TRBJ1-4; 7 nucleotides agree with TRBD1. The CDR3 runs to 13 residues. The germline gives CDR1 SGHRS, CDR2 YFSETQ. V trimming: 4 bases; J trimming: 8 bases; junction bases outside the gene matches: 5. The CDR3 DNA reads as TGCGCCAGCAGCGGGGACAGTGGAGAAAAACTGTTTTTT. Translation gives CASSGDSGEKLFF.

V usage is TRBV27 and J usage is TRBJ2-7, with D possibly TRBD1 on 6 matching bases. This CDR3 comprises 14 residues. CDR1 and CDR2 (germline): MNHEY, SMNVEV (reference sequence). Trimming took 2 bases from V and 0 from J, leaving 8 bases between them. In DNA form, the CDR3 reads TGTGCCAGCAGTTTAAGGACAGCCTCCTACGAGCAGTACTTC. It specifies CASSLRTASYEQYF.

The chain is built from TRBV27 and TRBJ2-7, with D perhaps TRBD2 (6 bases). V was pared by 10 bases and J by 0 bases, with 16 bases between. The germline V gene encodes CDR1 MNHEY and CDR2 SMNVEV (reference sequence). The CDR3 consists of 14 residues. The chain's CDR3 is CATKGSGLSYEQYF. In nucleotides, the CDR3 is TGTGCCACCAAAGGGAGCGGGCTCTCCTACGAGCAGTACTTC.

The chain carries TRBV27 and TRBJ2-7; TRBD1 might be the D (6 bases). The ends were cut back, 2 bases at V and 3 bases at J, with 11 bases in the middle. CDR3 length: 14 amino acids. CDR1 is MNHEY, CDR2 SMNVEV, per germline (reference sequence). The CDR3 region has the DNA TGTGCCAGCAGTTTAAAGGGGGAGTACTACGAGCAGTACTTC. Its protein product is CASSLKGEYYEQYF.

This chain joins TRBV4-1 and TRBJ2-3, with D perhaps TRBD2 (5 bases). This CDR3 has 15 residues. The ends were cut back, 0 bases at V and 4 bases at J, with 11 bases in the middle. CDR1 MGHRA and CDR2 YSYEKL come from the germline V gene. The CDR3 region is CASSQEGRLSDTQYF. CDR3 DNA sequence: TGCGCCAGCAGCCAAGAGGGGAGACTCTCAGATACGCAGTATTTT.

The chain is built from TRBV5-1 and TRBJ2-1; 13 positions match TRBD2. V gave up 4 bases and J gave up 4 bases; unmatched junction bases: 8. The length of the CDR3 is 17 residues. The V gene's germline CDR1 is SGHRS and CDR2 YFSETQ. CDR3 coding DNA: TGCGCCAGCAGCCTAAAGGGACTAGCGGGATCTTACAATGAGCAGTTCTTC. Its translation is CASSLKGLAGSYNEQFF. Together with reference TRBV5-1 and TRBJ2-1, the CDR3 gives the full variable domain: KAGVTQTPRYLIKTRGQQVTLSCSPISGHRSVSWYQQTPGQGLQFLFEYFSETQRNKGNFPGRFSGRQFSNSRSEMNVSTLELGDSALYLCASSLKGLAGSYNEQFFGPGTRLTVL.